The 16 T cell receptor beta chains presented below share a single source sample, sequenced in a study of cytomegalovirus exposure and HLA in healthy donors. The PCR used 60 Vbeta and 13 Jbeta primers. Sequenced by immunoSEQ multiplex PCR; TCRdb stores in-frame clones only, minus some. The sample holds 100,000 to 150,000 clones, approximately 68% seen once. Sequenced sample: PBMCs. Receptors were obtained from a man aged 25 to 45 in good health and CMV-seropositive.

The rearrangement links TRBV7-2 to TRBJ2-1, with a possible D match to TRBD2 (5 bases). V was trimmed by 4 bases and J by 5 bases, leaving 12 bases between them. This CDR3 is built from 14 residues. CDR1 is SGHTA and CDR2 is FQGNSA in the germline V gene. The CDR3 sequence: CASSSLTNHNEQFF. CDR3 coding DNA: TGTGCCAGCAGCTCCTTGACTAACCACAATGAGCAGTTCTTC.

Only a few counts were recorded for this clone. Other DNA sequences in this specimen translate into the identical CDR3. The chain joins TRBV5-1 to TRBJ2-5; D not resolved. The CDR3 is 14 amino acids. The V gene lost 4 bases and the J gene lost 0 bases, with 10 bases spanning the gap. In germline, CDR1 is SGHRS, CDR2 YFSETQ. CDR3: CASSLALYQETQYF. Written as DNA, the CDR3 is TGCGCCAGCAGCCTCGCGCTGTACCAAGAGACCCAGTACTTC.

The chain joins TRBV11-2 to TRBJ2-1, with 10 bases that match TRBD2. Germline V gives CDR1 SGHAT, CDR2 FQNNGV. The length of the CDR3 is 15 residues. Germline trimming cut 5 bases from V and 3 bases from J; bases unmatched to any gene: 4. The CDR3 DNA reads as TGTGCCAGCAGCCAAACTAGCGGGGTCTACAATGAGCAGTTCTTC. It translates to CASSQTSGVYNEQFF.

The genes are TRBV11-3 and TRBJ2-3; D may be TRBD2 (5 bases). V was trimmed by 1 base and J by 2 bases, leaving 13 bases between them. In germline, CDR1 is SGHNT, CDR2 YENEEA. The CDR3 has 16 residues. Here the CDR3 DNA reads TGTGCCAGCAGCTTAGGGTTTCGGGGAATCACAGATACGCAGTATTTT. Encoded protein: CASSLGFRGITDTQYF.

This clone has only a few counts. The chain carries TRBV5-1 and TRBJ1-1; TRBD1 is a possible D gene (6 bases). The CDR3 contains 17 residues. V lost 1 base and J 2 bases, leaving 18 bases between the germline ends. The V gene's germline CDR1 is SGHRS and CDR2 YFSETQ. The CDR3 protein is CASSLYPRQALNTEAFF. The CDR3 DNA reads TGCGCCAGCAGCTTGTACCCCAGACAGGCCCTTAACACTGAAGCTTTCTTT.

The CDR3 here is CARSLGSTRASQAFF. In nucleotides, the CDR3 is TGTGCCAGAAGCTTGGGTTCTACGCGGGCCAGCCAAGCTTTCTTT. The chain links TRBV5-3 to TRBJ1-1; D is uncertain. TRBV5-3 is designated an ORF whose function remains uncertain. V was pared by 0 bases and J by 9 bases, with 18 bases between. The CDR3 runs 15 residues.

The gene calls are TRBV5-6 and TRBJ1-6, with D maybe TRBD1 (6 bases). The V gene's germline CDR1 is SGHDT and CDR2 YYEEEE. The V end was cut by 1 base, the J end by 3 bases, with 11 bases between. The CDR3 is 16 amino acids. DNA for the CDR3: TGTGCCAGCAGCTTGTCGGGCAGGGGCTATAATTCACCCCTCCACTTT. Translated, it gives CASSLSGRGYNSPLHF.

This clone occurred a few times. The chain employs TRBV2 and TRBJ1-2, with TRBD1 matching 7 bases. CDR3 length: 12 residues. V lost 5 bases, J lost 10 bases, and 7 bases stayed unmatched. The germline V gene encodes CDR1 SNHLY and CDR2 FYNNEI. The chain's CDR3 is CASSLTGPPYTF. Here the CDR3 DNA reads TGTGCCAGCAGTTTGACAGGGCCTCCCTACACCTTC.

This clone was seen only a few times. V is TRBV5-4 and J is TRBJ1-5, with TRBD1 matching over 10 bases. This CDR3 comprises 15 residues. CDR1 is SGHNT and CDR2 is YYREEE in the germline V gene (reference sequence). Trimming took 4 bases from V and 9 from J; bases not matched to a gene: 10. The CDR3 bases are TGTGCCAGCAGCGAGGGGCAAGGACAGGGGGGGCCCCAGCATTTT. This codes for CASSEGQGQGGPQHF.

The chain links TRBV11-3 to TRBJ1-5; D ambiguous. Trimming stripped 3 bases from V and 7 bases from J, with 10 bases between. The CDR3 totals 13 residues. The germline gives CDR1 SGHNT, CDR2 YENEEA. The CDR3 loop reads CASSFWWAQPQHF. In nucleotides, the CDR3 is TGTGCCAGCAGCTTTTGGTGGGCCCAGCCCCAGCATTTT.

The rearrangement uses TRBV27 and TRBJ2-3; TRBD1 matches 12 bases. The CDR3 extends over 18 amino acids. Trimming at V came to 4 bases and at J to 3 bases, leaving 11 bases not matched to a gene. From germline, CDR1 is MNHEY and CDR2 SMNVEV (reference sequence). The chain's CDR3 is CASSSSRGTGGGTDTQYF. The CDR3, as DNA: TGTGCCAGCAGTTCCTCGAGGGGGACAGGGGGCGGAACAGATACGCAGTATTTT.

CDR3 protein: CASSDSLDRSTYEQYF. The CDR3 DNA is TGTGCCAGCAGTGATAGTTTGGACAGGTCGACCTACGAGCAGTACTTC. The chain joins TRBV2 to TRBJ2-7, with 7 bases matching TRBD1. The CDR3 is 16 amino acids. The V segment lost 3 bases and the J segment 2 bases; nucleotides outside the gene matches: 10. The germline V gene encodes CDR1 SNHLY and CDR2 FYNNEI.

In DNA, the CDR3 is TGTGCCAGCCGAAAAACGGGTGGCTACGAGCAGTACTTC. Protein: CASRKTGGYEQYF. The chain is built from TRBV6-5 and TRBJ2-5; D gene unclear. The J call may be incorrect, as the DNA end agrees better with TRBJ2-7. Germline CDR1 and CDR2: MNHEY and SVGAGI. The CDR3 covers 13 residues.

This clone was found once. The rearrangement uses TRBV5-1 and TRBJ1-4; D perhaps matches TRBD1 (5 bases). The CDR3 is 15 amino acids. V lost 2 bases and J 6 bases, leaving 14 bases between the germline ends. Germline V CDR1 and CDR2: SGHRS, YFSETQ. CDR3 protein: CASSLRGQTYEKLFF. CDR3 in DNA: TGCGCCAGCAGCTTAAGGGGTCAAACCTATGAAAAACTGTTTTTT.

The chain joins TRBV6-5 to TRBJ2-7; 9 positions agree with TRBD1. The trim removed 5 bases at V and 0 bases at J, leaving 5 bases unmatched. CDR1 and CDR2 (germline): MNHEY, SVGAGI. The CDR3 covers 15 residues. DNA of the CDR3: TGTGCCAGCAGTCGTACAGGGGGCTACTCCTACGAGCAGTACTTC. Residues: CASSRTGGYSYEQYF.

The CDR3 DNA follows: TGTGCCAGTAGTAAGATGGTGACCTGGGCCTCTGGGGCCAACGTCCTGACTTTC. It specifies CASSKMVTWASGANVLTF. The V and J genes are TRBV19 and TRBJ2-6, with unresolved D. Germline CDR1 reads LNHDA; CDR2 reads SQIVND (reference sequence). The V and J ends lost 4 bases and 0 bases respectively, with 16 bases between them. The CDR3 is made up of 18 amino acids. Full variable domain (rest looked up from reference TRBV19 and TRBJ2-6): DGGITQSPKYLFRKEGQNVTLSCEQNLNHDAMYWYRQDPGQGLRLIYYSQIVNDFQKGDIAEGYSVSREKKESFPLTVTSAQKNPTAFYLCASSKMVTWASGANVLTFGAGSRLTVL.